This T cell receptor beta chain derives from a study of early T cells in non-severe SARS-CoV-2 infection. Overall study findings and caveats: The study's VDJdb matching favored anti-spike CD8 responses and missed private and CD4 specificities.

CDR3 size: 16 residues. Germline values: CDR1 SGHVS, CDR2 FQNEAQ. The J segment lost 9 bases and the V segment lost 1 base, leaving 8 bases of the junction unmatched. Only a few counts were recorded for this clonotype. Its antigen is not known. TCRdb recomputed calls from the 5' RACE reads with MiXCR, one row per CDR3 protein. The sample contains more than 80,000 distinct CDR3 sequences, approximately 15% of which appear only once. The material sequenced was whole blood. The rearrangement uses TRBV7-8 and TRBJ2-1, with 11 bases lining up with TRBD2. The TCR was taken from an adult who was a healthcare worker with PCR-confirmed SARS-CoV-2 infection or an uninfected control (not recorded which). The chain's CDR3 is CASSLGSSGGLGEQFF. CDR3 DNA: TGTGCCAGCAGCTTAGGTTCTAGCGGGGGGTTAGGTGAGCAGTTCTTC. The full variable domain, its missing parts supplied by reference TRBV7-8 and TRBJ2-1, is GAGVSQSPRYKVAKRGQDVALRCDPISGHVSLFWYQQALGQGPEFLTYFQNEAQLDKSGLPSDRFFAERPEGSVSTLKIQRTQQEDSAVYLCASSLGSSGGLGEQFFGPGTRLTVL.